The clone carrying this T cell receptor (beta chain) was recorded at least ten times. Its target is not known. The entry originates in a study of T cells in Graves' hyperthyroidism and ophthalmopathy. Overall study results and limits: Stable hyperthyroidism was separated from ophthalmopathy by a model based on 13 V-J features. Appearing also in blood were most of the thyroid clonotypes expanded above 0.001.

Researchers took RNA transcripts and amplified the TCR beta CDR3 regions from them. Initially, a first-round RT-PCR of the TCR CDR3 employed the HTBI primer set. TCRdb passed the multiplex PCR reads through MiXCR, listing each CDR3 protein once. Among approximately 610,000 distinct CDR3 sequences, 14% to 15% were seen once, and the ten largest hold about 3.9%. Germline-derived CDR1 and CDR2 are SEHNR and FQNEAQ (reference sequence). The CDR3 covers 15 residues. V was shortened by 3 bases and J by 2 bases, with 14 bases between the two germline ends. The sequence was obtained from a woman aged 40-49 years with Graves' ophthalmopathy. This chain links TRBV7-9 with TRBJ2-7; D remains unclear. Sequencing was done on a sample of blood. The CDR3 coding sequence is TGTGCCAGCAGCTTGTCCCGGGCCGAACCCTACGAGCAGTACTTC. This encodes CASSLSRAEPYEQYF.